One and the same sample provided the 25 T cell receptor beta chains below, sequenced in a study of Ad26.COV2.S vaccination and SARS-CoV-2 variants (dated by TCRdb to 2020 to 2022). Libraries were built with the immunoSEQ multiplex PCR assay. The table comes from immuneACCESS by way of TCRdb, which keeps in-frame sequences with V and J called. Part of the clones is missing from these tables; in studies checked, under half for an unresolved V gene and the rest for unknown reasons. The sample includes a few hundred thousand clones, with around 91% observed a single time. The ten most abundant clones make up approximately 1.9% of the sample. The treatment or condition tag for this specimen amounts to: about 20 received Ad26.COV2.S at low or high dose, single or two shots; several received placebo; per-sample allocation not given. For vaccine and placebo recipients, repertoires were sequenced using samples collected on day 63 after the first injection.

Sequencing was performed on peripheral blood, taken in a trial of Ad26.COV2.S vaccine versus placebo. The receptors stem from a person between 18 and 65 years old who received the Ad26.COV2.S COVID-19 vaccine or a placebo.

This chain links TRBV6-7 with TRBJ1-2, with D maybe TRBD1 (6 bases). TRBV6-7 is treated as an ORF (open reading frame) with a function not yet certain. The length of the CDR3 is 14 residues. V lost 2 bases to trimming and J lost 3 bases, with 10 bases between them. This chain's CDR3 is CASSYNRDDYGYTF. As DNA, the CDR3 is TGTGCCAGCAGTTACAACAGGGATGACTATGGCTACACCTTC.

This chain connects TRBV5-6 to TRBJ2-7; 7 nucleotides match TRBD2. This CDR3 is built from 16 residues. Germline-derived CDR1 and CDR2 are SGHDT and YYEEEE. Trimming cost V 4 bases and J 2 bases; bases outside gene matches: 12. In DNA form, the CDR3 reads TGTGCCAGCAGCGACAAAACCCTAGCGGACACCTACGAGCAGTACTTC. Protein sequence: CASSDKTLADTYEQYF.

V usage is TRBV19 and J usage is TRBJ1-5; D unclear. The germline V and J ends were trimmed by 5 bases and 3 bases, with 14 bases remaining between them. This CDR3 contains 15 residues. Germline values: CDR1 LNHDA, CDR2 SQIVND (reference sequence). In DNA, the CDR3 is TGTGCCAGTAGTCTGGGGAACGGAGACAATCAGCCCCAGCATTTT. This gives the protein CASSLGNGDNQPQHF.

J is TRBJ2-3 and V is TRBV11-1; perhaps TRBD2 as D (6 bases). CDR3 length: 14 residues. The V end lost 5 bases, the J end lost 4 bases, and 13 bases lay between the germline ends. Germline values: CDR1 SGHAT, CDR2 FQDESV (reference sequence). CDR3 bases: TGTGCCAGCAGCCGGGGACTTTTCCCAGATACGCAGTATTTT. It codes for CASSRGLFPDTQYF.

This clone was recorded only once. The V and J genes are TRBV30 and TRBJ1-4, with 8 bases that match TRBD1. CDR3 length: 18 residues. The germline V gene has CDR1 GTSNPN and CDR2 SVGIG (reference sequence). With 3 bases clipped from V and 0 bases from J, the junction kept 12 bases outside the gene matches. CDR3 loop: CAWSLPPGGVSTNEKLFF. The CDR3 DNA sequence: TGTGCCTGGAGCCTTCCCCCAGGGGGCGTTTCAACTAATGAAAAACTGTTTTTT.

The V gene is TRBV7-9, the J gene TRBJ2-1; the D is unclear. Trimming cost V 5 bases and J 0 bases, with 14 bases left between them. The V gene's germline CDR1 is SEHNR and CDR2 FQNEAQ (reference sequence). This CDR3 has 16 residues. The CDR3 here is CASSKNRVSSYNEQFF. The CDR3 coding sequence is TGTGCCAGCAGCAAAAACCGGGTTAGCTCCTACAATGAGCAGTTCTTC.

This clone was counted once. This chain links TRBV7-9 with TRBJ2-3; 11 bases fit TRBD1. Germline loops: CDR1 SEHNR, CDR2 FQNEAQ (reference sequence). The CDR3 contains 16 residues. V was clipped by 4 bases and J by 3 bases; unmatched bases: 6. This CDR3 is CASSSGQGAQTDTQYF. DNA for the CDR3: TGTGCCAGCAGCTCCGGACAGGGGGCGCAGACAGATACGCAGTATTTT.

The V gene is TRBV7-8, the J gene TRBJ2-1; D is unclear. Germline-derived CDR1 and CDR2 are SGHVS and FQNEAQ. V was cut by 2 bases and J by 4 bases, with 6 bases left in between. The CDR3 contains 13 residues. In nucleotides, the CDR3 is TGTGCCAGCAGCTTAAGAGATTACAATGAGCAGTTCTTC. It translates to CASSLRDYNEQFF.

The V gene is TRBV30, the J gene TRBJ2-2; TRBD2 aligns across 12 bases. The V segment lost 3 bases and the J segment 5 bases; nucleotides outside the gene matches: 1. Per germline, CDR1 GTSNPN and CDR2 SVGIG (reference sequence). CDR3 length: 14 amino acids. CDR3 amino acids: CAWRGTSGTGELFF. CDR3 bases: TGTGCCTGGAGGGGGACTAGCGGGACCGGGGAGCTGTTTTTT.

The rearrangement joins TRBV25-1 to TRBJ1-2; D may be TRBD1 (5 bases). The V gene's germline CDR1 is MGHDK and CDR2 SYGVNS. Trimming pared 4 bases from V and 8 bases from J, leaving 8 bases between. There are 11 residues in the CDR3. As DNA, the CDR3 is TGTGCCAGCAGTGGGGGGTGGGGCTACACCTTC. Amino acids: CASSGGWGYTF.

The chain links TRBV29-1 to TRBJ2-2; D remains ambiguous. Germline CDR1 is SQVTM and CDR2 is ANQGSEA. This CDR3 contains 13 residues. Trimming shortened V by 7 bases and J by 2 bases, and 11 bases separated the two germline ends. The CDR3 here is CSGKEQNTGELFF. The CDR3 DNA sequence: TGCAGCGGTAAAGAACAAAACACCGGGGAGCTGTTTTTT.

Here the CDR3 reads CASRGLINGEQFF. CDR3 nucleotides: TGCGCCAGCAGAGGACTTATAAACGGTGAGCAGTTCTTC. V and J are TRBV10-2 and TRBJ2-1, with a tentative D call TRBD2 (5 bases). The V end was cut by 6 bases, the J end by 9 bases, with 15 bases between. The CDR3 runs 13 residues. Germline-derived CDR1 and CDR2 are WSHSY and SAAADI.

The table lists this clone with a count of one. The chain combines TRBV30 with TRBJ2-7; 8 nucleotides line up with TRBD2. CDR3 length: 14 amino acids. Germline V CDR1 and CDR2: GTSNPN, SVGIG (reference sequence). J lost 2 bases, V lost 4 bases, and 7 bases had no gene match. The DNA for the CDR3 is TGTGCCTGGATCCCCGGGGGGGGAACCTACGAGCAGTACTTC. Translation gives CAWIPGGGTYEQYF. The full variable domain, completed using reference TRBV30 and TRBJ2-7, is SQTIHQWPATLVQPVGSPLSLECTVEGTSNPNLYWYRQAAGRGLQLLFYSVGIGQISSEVPQNLSASRPQDRQFILSSKKLLLSDSGFYLCAWIPGGGTYEQYFGPGTRLTVT.

The chain combines TRBV3-1 (or the pseudogene TRBV3-2) with TRBJ2-3; 8 bases are a match to TRBD2. V lost 4 bases, J lost 2 bases, and 5 bases stayed unmatched. This CDR3 has 15 amino acids. The germline gives CDR1 LGHDT, CDR2 YNNKEL (reference sequence). In DNA form, the CDR3 reads TGTGCCAGCAGCCCTAGCGGGTTGTTCACAGATACGCAGTATTTT. Translation gives CASSPSGLFTDTQYF.

The rearrangement joins TRBV28 to TRBJ2-1; 7 bases align to TRBD2. The CDR3 extends over 14 amino acids. CDR1 and CDR2 (germline): MDHEN, SYDVKM. The junction had 8 bases not matched to a gene; V was cut back by 9 bases and J by 3 bases. CDR3 loop: CASGTGTIYNEQFF. The CDR3 DNA reads TGTGCCAGTGGAACCGGGACTATCTACAATGAGCAGTTCTTC.

This chain uses TRBV7-9 with TRBJ2-1; D gene ambiguous. Germline values: CDR1 SEHNR, CDR2 FQNEAQ (reference sequence). The germline V and J ends were trimmed by 0 bases and 9 bases, with 6 bases remaining between them. The CDR3 is 12 amino acids. CDR3 sequence: CASSLAGIEQFF. As DNA, the CDR3 is TGTGCCAGCAGCTTAGCGGGGATTGAGCAGTTCTTC.

The chain employs TRBV2 and TRBJ2-2, with no clear D. This CDR3 spans 14 amino acids. Per the germline V gene, CDR1 is SNHLY and CDR2 is FYNNEI. V was trimmed by 2 bases and J by 4 bases, leaving 8 bases between them. As DNA, the CDR3 is TGTGCCAGCAGTGAAACGCGTTCCACCGGGGAGCTGTTTTTT. Translated: CASSETRSTGELFF.

A remark on this clone: At one boundary the junction diverges from the germline segment, which might be a read error. This sequence joins TRBV7-6 and TRBJ2-7, with TRBD1 matching 7 bases. CDR3 length equals 15 residues. Germline V CDR1 and CDR2: SGHVS, FNYEAQ. The CDR3 sequence: CASSLGWTGSHEQYF. CDR3 DNA sequence: TGTGCCAGCAGCTTAGGGTGGACAGGCTCCCACGAGCAGTACTTC.

This clone was observed a handful of times. This chain links TRBV12-5 with TRBJ1-2, with 9 positions matching TRBD1. The length of the CDR3 is 13 residues. The V and J ends lost 5 bases and 6 bases, in that order; junction bases with no gene match: 4. The germline gives CDR1 LGHNT, CDR2 FRNRAP. The CDR3 nucleotides are TGTGCTAGTGGTCCCGACAGGGGGAATGGCTACACCTTC. It encodes CASGPDRGNGYTF. The complete variable domain, with remaining parts taken from reference TRBV12-5 and TRBJ1-2, reads DARVTQTPRHKVTEMGQEVTMRCQPILGHNTVFWYRQTMMQGLELLAYFRNRAPLDDSGMPKDRFSAEMPDATLATLKIQPSEPRDSAVYFCASGPDRGNGYTFGSGTRLTVV.

The chain uses TRBV28 and TRBJ1-6, with D perhaps matching TRBD1 (6 bases). The V and J ends lost 5 bases and 9 bases respectively, with 14 bases between them. CDR1 and CDR2 (germline): MDHEN, SYDVKM. The CDR3 covers 14 residues. The CDR3 protein is CASSQQGWGSPLHF. The DNA of the CDR3 is TGTGCCAGCAGTCAACAGGGTTGGGGTTCACCCCTCCACTTT.

J is TRBJ2-7 and V is TRBV10-3; no reliable D call. Germline V gene sequence: CDR1 ENHRY, CDR2 SYGVKD. V lost 4 bases and J 0 bases, leaving 4 bases between the germline ends. CDR3 size: 12 residues. CDR3 sequence: CAISGVSYEQYF. CDR3 nucleotide sequence: TGTGCCATCAGTGGGGTCTCCTACGAGCAGTACTTC.

The rearrangement uses TRBV7-2 and TRBJ2-2; TRBD2 aligns across 10 bases. J lost 2 bases, V lost 5 bases, and 14 bases had no gene match. The CDR3 spans 19 residues. Looked up from germline, CDR1 is SGHTA and CDR2 is FQGNSA. CDR3 in DNA: TGTGCCAGCAGCCTCTGGCCACCGGGACTAGCGACCAACACCGGGGAGCTGTTTTTT. Translated: CASSLWPPGLATNTGELFF.

The chain uses TRBV18 and TRBJ1-1; the D gene is possibly TRBD1 (6 bases). Germline V gene data show CDR1 as KGHSH and CDR2 as LQKENI. V shed 5 bases and J shed 2 bases, with 15 bases lying between them. This CDR3 is 15 amino acids long. In DNA, the CDR3 is TGTGCCAGCTCATTTAAGACAGGTACCAACACTGAAGCTTTCTTT. Protein product: CASSFKTGTNTEAFF.

The genes are TRBV29-1 and TRBJ2-5, with TRBD1 matching over 7 bases. CDR3 length: 12 amino acids. Germline V gene lookup returns CDR1 SQVTM and CDR2 ANQGSEA. In DNA form, the CDR3 reads TGCACCCAGGGGGACGGAACCGAGACCCAGTACTTC. Encoded protein: CTQGDGTETQYF.

J is TRBJ1-1 and V is TRBV10-3; no definite D call. The CDR3 has 15 amino acids. V lost 0 bases to trimming and J lost 0 bases, with 8 bases between them. The germline V gene encodes CDR1 ENHRY and CDR2 SYGVKD. The CDR3 DNA follows: TGTGCCATCAGTGAGTCAGGCAGAATGAACACTGAAGCTTTCTTT. It encodes CAISESGRMNTEAFF.